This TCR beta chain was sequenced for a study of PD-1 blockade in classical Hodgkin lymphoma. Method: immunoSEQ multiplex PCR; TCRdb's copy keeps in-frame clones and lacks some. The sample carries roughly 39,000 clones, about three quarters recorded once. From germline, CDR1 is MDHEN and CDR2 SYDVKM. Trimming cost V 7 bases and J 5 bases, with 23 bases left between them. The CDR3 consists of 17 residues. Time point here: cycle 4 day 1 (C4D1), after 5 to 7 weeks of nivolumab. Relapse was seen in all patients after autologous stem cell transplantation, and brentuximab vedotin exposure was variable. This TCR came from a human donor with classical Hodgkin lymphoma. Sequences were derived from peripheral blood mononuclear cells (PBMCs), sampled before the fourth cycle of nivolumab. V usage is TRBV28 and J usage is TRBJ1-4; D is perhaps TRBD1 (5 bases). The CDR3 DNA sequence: TGTGCCAGCAACACAAGAGAACCGGGACGGGGCAATGAAAAACTGTTTTTT. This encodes CASNTREPGRGNEKLFF.